Detailed here is one T cell receptor (beta chain). The antigen this receptor binds is unknown. No much larger clone is present one base from it, and per-base qualities are unavailable. TCRbeta CDR3 regions were amplified from genomic DNA by means of the immunoSEQ Assay, a bias-controlled multiplex PCR. The original methods were these. The number of nucleated cells in each sample was estimated by amplification of reference gene primers within the assay. To quantify the absolute abundance of each unique TCRbeta CDR3 rearrangement, sequence reads were collapsed and filtered. For each sample, productive Simpson clonality was calculated as the square root of Simpson's diversity index over productive rearrangements. This immuneACCESS table, as held by TCRdb, lists in-frame sequences with V and J called but not all clones. Of the missing ones, under half trace to an unresolved V gene in checked studies; the others have no known cause. Clone size and V and J calls were adopted from that table, with D and trimming inferred from the DNA. The sample has fewer than 350,000 clones on record, more than 75% of them singletons. The ten largest clones take up about 2.2% of the sample.

The data are from a study of blood T cell repertoires in COVID-19 (dated by TCRdb to 2018 to 2020). For the study in its entirety: The collaborator samples originated in the United States, Italy and Spain and spanned the acute and convalescent phases of COVID-19. Sample metadata almost always included a de-identified subject ID, COVID-19 status, age in years and sex. The prospective study material was composed of cDNA or gDNA derived from T cells, B-cell-depleted T cells, or PBMCs. The samples were drawn from two sources: the first 160 participants of the ongoing ImmuneRACE study, and 1,000 to 1,500 subjects contributed by 6 global collaborators. Where HLA class I and class II types were available, the types were taken from metadata supplied by the sample provider, not from assay-based typing. A freely available public database, intended as a resource for researchers studying the immune response to SARS-CoV-2, is where the repertoires were released. Deeply sampled blood TCRbeta repertoires from subjects exposed to, actively infected with, or recovered from COVID-19 were included in the dataset. Results and caveats for the whole study, not just this receptor: The amount of clinical and demographic metadata varied by source and participant and was provided uncurated.

A second Seattle source provided samples from volunteer blood donors who had recovered from COVID-19. Collaborating institutions collected whole blood in K2EDTA tubes following their own protocols. For TCRbeta analysis, collaborators shipped samples as frozen whole blood, isolated PBMCs, or DNA extracted from either of those sample types. Taken from the germline V gene, the CDR1 and CDR2 loops are MDHEN and SYDVKM. Including the terminal cysteine and phenylalanine, the CDR3 comprises 16 residues. Kept here is only the CDR3 DNA, which spans 48 bases and is read in frame from base 1. V is trimmed back by 5 bases and J by 5 bases, and the junction contains 9 bases that no gene match accounts for.

This receptor was taken from a woman in her 30s who had recovered from COVID-19. Rearrangement joined TRBV28 to TRBJ1-5, and 10 bases in between align with TRBD1. Sequenced input: peripheral blood. The CDR3 sequence is CASSTQTGGGDQPQHF. The nucleotide sequence is TGTGCCAGCAGTACACAGACAGGGGGCGGTGATCAGCCCCAGCATTTT.